Shown below are 14 T cell receptor beta chains from a single sample sequenced in a study of human T cells and chemical hapten exposure. Each CDR3 protein is one row after TCRdb ran MiXCR on the RACE reads. Among some 81,000 distinct CDR3 sequences listed, approximately 10% were seen once. Time point indicated: patch test 2, 6 weeks after DPC sensitization. Stated treatment: therapeutic diphenylcyclopropenone sensitization with weekly scalp DPC. The specimen was whole blood, collected in connection with sensitization to the hapten diphenylcyclopropenone (DPC). The receptors were gathered from a man aged 18 to 35 with alopecia areata. Some clones in this sample may be carry-over from other donors' samples.

The table lists this clonotype with many counts. The rearrangement uses TRBV28 and TRBJ1-6, with D perhaps TRBD1 (5 bases). Germline V gives CDR1 MDHEN, CDR2 SYDVKM. Deletions cut 5 bases from V and 4 bases from J, with 12 bases between. This CDR3 region has 15 residues. This CDR3 is CASSADSIYNSPLHF. CDR3 DNA sequence: TGTGCCAGCAGTGCCGACAGCATATATAATTCACCCCTCCACTTT.

This clonotype occurred a few times. The J gene is TRBJ2-5, the V gene TRBV5-4; D not certain. V was clipped by 0 bases and J by 5 bases, with 8 bases between them. The germline V gene has CDR1 SGHNT and CDR2 YYREEE (reference sequence). The CDR3 has 13 residues. The DNA for the CDR3 is TGTGCCAGCAGCTTGGATGGTAGCGAGACCCAGTACTTC. Its translation: CASSLDGSETQYF.

This clonotype was detected ten times or more. This chain joins TRBV28 and TRBJ1-2; D call uncertain. V shed 5 bases and J shed 5 bases, with 15 bases lying between them. The germline gives CDR1 MDHEN, CDR2 SYDVKM. This CDR3 contains 14 residues. In DNA form, the CDR3 reads TGTGCCAGCAGTCCCGACATAGAGTGGTATGGCTACACCTTC. It encodes CASSPDIEWYGYTF.

This clonotype was detected a few times. The rearrangement joins TRBV9 to TRBJ2-3; D is unclear. Germline V gene data show CDR1 as SGDLS and CDR2 as YYNGEE. The CDR3 has 13 amino acids. Trimming left V 5 bases short and J 0 bases short, with 7 bases between. The CDR3 DNA is TGTGCCAGCAGAGATGACAGCACAGATACGCAGTATTTT. This encodes CASRDDSTDTQYF.

The chain links TRBV24-1 to TRBJ2-3, with D possibly TRBD2 on 5 matching bases. V dropped 3 bases and J dropped 5 bases, with 5 bases sitting between them. Germline values: CDR1 KGHDR, CDR2 SFDVKD. The CDR3 sequence is 12 residues long. CDR3 in DNA: TGTGCCACCAGTGATGCGGGAGATACGCAGTATTTT. Translating gives CATSDAGDTQYF.

This clonotype was recorded a few times. The rearrangement joins TRBV7-7 to TRBJ2-5; 11 bases align to TRBD2. J gave up 1 base and V 3 bases, and 1 base lay outside the gene matches. Germline CDR1 and CDR2: SSHAT and FNYEAQ (reference sequence). The CDR3 has 15 amino acids. The CDR3: CASSFGTSGQETQYF. In DNA form, the CDR3 reads TGTGCCAGCAGCTTTGGGACTAGCGGCCAAGAGACCCAGTACTTC.

In the case of this clonotype: An end of the junction does not agree with germline; a read error may underlie this. V usage is TRBV4-2 and J usage is TRBJ1-1, with 9 bases aligning to TRBD1. The CDR3 is 16 residues long. Germline assignment: CDR1 LGHNA and CDR2 YNFKEQ. The CDR3 reads CASSQASHRDRDYRGF. CDR3 DNA sequence: TGTGCCAGCAGCCAAGCCTCACACCGGGACAGGGATTACAGGGGCTTT.

In its sample, this clonotype was seen many times. The rearrangement joins TRBV6-2 or TRBV6-3 to TRBJ2-7, with 13 bases aligning to TRBD2. The CDR3 covers 16 residues. Germline lookup yields CDR1 MNHEY and CDR2 SVGEGT. With V trimmed by 2 bases and J by 2 bases, 3 bases remained unmatched. CDR3 loop: CASSYPGLAGTYEQYV. DNA of the CDR3: TGTGCCAGCAGTTACCCGGGACTAGCGGGGACCTACGAGCAGTACGTC.

In this sample, this clonotype turned up a few times. The chain recombines TRBV10-3 with TRBJ1-5; D not resolved. The CDR3 has 13 residues. Trimming stripped 2 bases from V and 3 bases from J, with 5 bases between. CDR1 ENHRY and CDR2 SYGVKD come from the germline V gene. CDR3 coding DNA: TGTGCCATCAGTGAGGTTCTCAATCAGCCCCAGCATTTT. As protein: CAISEVLNQPQHF.

This clonotype was seen a few times. The V gene is TRBV7-9, the J gene TRBJ2-7; 10 bases agree with TRBD1. The CDR3 contains 17 residues. With 0 bases clipped from V and 3 bases from J, the junction kept 8 bases outside the gene matches. Germline assignment: CDR1 SEHNR and CDR2 FQNEAQ (reference sequence). In DNA, the CDR3 is TGTGCCAGCAGCTTAGCGACCGGGACAGGGGAAGTCTACGAGCAGTACTTC. It specifies CASSLATGTGEVYEQYF. The whole variable domain, filled in from reference TRBV7-9 and TRBJ2-7, reads DTGVSQNPRHKITKRGQNVTFRCDPISEHNRLYWYRQTLGQGPEFLTYFQNEAQLEKSRLLSDRFSAERPKGSFSTLEIQRTEQGDSAMYLCASSLATGTGEVYEQYFGPGTRLTVT.

Ten or more counts support this clonotype. This rearrangement joins TRBV11-2 to TRBJ1-1, with 8 bases identical to TRBD1. CDR3 size: 14 residues. V lost 5 bases to trimming and J lost 1 base; unmatched junction nucleotides: 3. Looked up from germline, CDR1 is SGHAT and CDR2 is FQNNGV. The CDR3 loop reads CASSPGGRNTEAFF. DNA for the CDR3: TGTGCCAGCAGCCCAGGGGGCCGGAACACTGAAGCTTTCTTT.

The V call is TRBV20-1, the J call TRBJ1-4, with D maybe TRBD1 (6 bases). Germline lookup yields CDR1 DFQATT and CDR2 SNEGSKA (reference sequence). The CDR3 spans 16 residues. The ends were cut back, 3 bases at V and 5 bases at J, with 19 bases in the middle. For the CDR3, the DNA is TGCAGTGCTAGGCAGGGGAAAGAGCGTTACAATGAAAAACTGTTTTTT. This gives the protein CSARQGKERYNEKLFF.

The chain links TRBV28 to TRBJ1-5; no definite D call. Deletions cut 7 bases from V and 0 bases from J, with 13 bases between. The CDR3 has 15 amino acids. CDR1 and CDR2 from the germline V gene are MDHEN and SYDVKM. The CDR3 region has the DNA TGTGCCAGCATTCCTTCGGGCCGTAGCAATCAGCCCCAGCATTTT. It translates to CASIPSGRSNQPQHF.

This clonotype was counted a few times. The J gene is TRBJ1-2, the V gene TRBV20-1, with D uncertain. The CDR3 is 12 amino acids. Trimming stripped 3 bases from V and 2 bases from J, with 7 bases between. Germline V gene lookup returns CDR1 DFQATT and CDR2 SNEGSKA (reference sequence). CDR3 bases: TGCAGTGCTAGCTTGCAAAACTATGGCTACACCTTC. It translates to CSASLQNYGYTF.